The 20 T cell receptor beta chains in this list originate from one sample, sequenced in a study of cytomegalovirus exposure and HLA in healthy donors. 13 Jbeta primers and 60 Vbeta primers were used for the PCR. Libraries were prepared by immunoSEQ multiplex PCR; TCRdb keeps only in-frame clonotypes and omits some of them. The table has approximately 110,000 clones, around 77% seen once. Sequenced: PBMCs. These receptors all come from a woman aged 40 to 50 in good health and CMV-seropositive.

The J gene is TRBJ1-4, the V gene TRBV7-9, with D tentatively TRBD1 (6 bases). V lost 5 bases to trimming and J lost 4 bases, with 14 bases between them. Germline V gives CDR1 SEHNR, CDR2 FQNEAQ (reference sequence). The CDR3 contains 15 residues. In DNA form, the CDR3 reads TGTGCCAGCAGCGTACCGACAGGTGGTAATGAAAAACTGTTTTTT. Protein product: CASSVPTGGNEKLFF.

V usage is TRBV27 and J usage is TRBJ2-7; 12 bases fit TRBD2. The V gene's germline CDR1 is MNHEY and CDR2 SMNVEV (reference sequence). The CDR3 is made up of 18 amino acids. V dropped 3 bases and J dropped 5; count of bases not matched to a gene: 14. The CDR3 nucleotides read TGTGCCAGCAGTTTCTCCACCGGACTAGCGGGGACCACCCACGAGCAGTACTTC. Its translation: CASSFSTGLAGTTHEQYF.

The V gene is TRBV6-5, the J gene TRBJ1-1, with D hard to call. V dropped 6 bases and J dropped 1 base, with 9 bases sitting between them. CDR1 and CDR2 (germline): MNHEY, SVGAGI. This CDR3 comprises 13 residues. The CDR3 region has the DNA TGTGCCAGCAGACCACGGAGGAACACTGAAGCTTTCTTT. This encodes CASRPRRNTEAFF.

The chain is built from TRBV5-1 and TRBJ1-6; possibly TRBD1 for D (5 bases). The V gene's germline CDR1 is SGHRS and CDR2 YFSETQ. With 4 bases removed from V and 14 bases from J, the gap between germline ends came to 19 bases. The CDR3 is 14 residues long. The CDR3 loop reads CASSPEGPLMALHF. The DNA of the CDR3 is TGCGCCAGCAGCCCGGAGGGGCCCCTTATGGCCCTCCACTTT.

The CDR3 region has the DNA TGTGCTAGTGGTTTGGTACCTGATGGGACAACCTACACAGATACGCAGTATTTT. It specifies CASGLVPDGTTYTDTQYF. The chain has TRBV12-5 and TRBJ2-3; D might be TRBD1 (6 bases). Germline values: CDR1 LGHNT, CDR2 FRNRAP. The CDR3 contains 18 residues. Trimming removed 0 bases at V and 2 bases at J, with 18 bases between.

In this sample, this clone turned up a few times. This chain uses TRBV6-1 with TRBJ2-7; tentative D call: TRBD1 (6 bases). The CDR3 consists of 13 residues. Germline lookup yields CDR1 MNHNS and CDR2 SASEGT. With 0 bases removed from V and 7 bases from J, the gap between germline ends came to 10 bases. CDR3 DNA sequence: TGTGCCAGCAGTGAAGCGACAGGAGGTGAGCAGTACTTC. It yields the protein CASSEATGGEQYF.

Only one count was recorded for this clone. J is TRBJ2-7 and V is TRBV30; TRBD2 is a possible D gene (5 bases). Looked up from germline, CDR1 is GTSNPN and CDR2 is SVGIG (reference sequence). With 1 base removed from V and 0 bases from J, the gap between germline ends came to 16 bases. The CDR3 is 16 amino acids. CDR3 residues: CAWSEVGEMRSYEQYF. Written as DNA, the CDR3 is TGTGCCTGGAGTGAAGTTGGGGAGATGCGCTCCTACGAGCAGTACTTC.

The CDR3 region is CATHRVSGNTIYF. The CDR3 coding sequence is TGTGCCACCCATCGAGTCTCTGGAAACACCATATATTTT. V and J are TRBV6-5 and TRBJ1-3; D is undetermined. Trimming removed 10 bases from V and 0 bases from J, with 10 bases in between. From germline, CDR1 is MNHEY and CDR2 SVGAGI. The length of the CDR3 is 13 residues.

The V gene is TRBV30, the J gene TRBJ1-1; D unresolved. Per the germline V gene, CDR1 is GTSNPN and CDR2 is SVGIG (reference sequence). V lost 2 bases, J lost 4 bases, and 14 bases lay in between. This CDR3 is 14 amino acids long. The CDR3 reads CAWSSGGSPTEAFF. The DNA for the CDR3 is TGTGCCTGGAGTTCGGGAGGGTCGCCCACTGAAGCTTTCTTT.

CDR3 protein: CASSPPWGGRTEAFF. The CDR3 DNA reads TGTGCCAGCAGCCCTCCCTGGGGGGGAAGGACTGAAGCTTTCTTT. The rearrangement uses TRBV7-9 and TRBJ1-1; D is possibly TRBD1 (5 bases). Trimming stripped 5 bases from V and 5 bases from J, with 18 bases between. CDR1 and CDR2 from the germline V gene are SEHNR and FQNEAQ (reference sequence). This CDR3 has 15 amino acids.

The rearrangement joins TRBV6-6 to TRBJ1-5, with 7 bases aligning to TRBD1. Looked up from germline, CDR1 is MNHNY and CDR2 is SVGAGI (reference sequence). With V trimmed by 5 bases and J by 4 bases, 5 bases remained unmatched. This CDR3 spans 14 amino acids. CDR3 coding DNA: TGTGCCAGCAGTAGGGGACAGATAAATCAGCCCCAGCATTTT. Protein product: CASSRGQINQPQHF.

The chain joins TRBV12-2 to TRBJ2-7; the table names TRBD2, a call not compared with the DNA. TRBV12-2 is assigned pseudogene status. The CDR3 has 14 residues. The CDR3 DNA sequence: TGTGCAAGTCCGCGGCCGCAAGGTGCCCACGAGCAGTACTTC. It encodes CASPRPQGAHEQYF.

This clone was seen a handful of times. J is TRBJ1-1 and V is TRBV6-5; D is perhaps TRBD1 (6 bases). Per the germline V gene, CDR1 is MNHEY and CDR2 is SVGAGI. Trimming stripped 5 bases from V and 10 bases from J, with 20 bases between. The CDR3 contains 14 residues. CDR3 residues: CASSEGRGAGVAFF. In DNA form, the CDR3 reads TGTGCCAGCAGTGAAGGGAGGGGGGCAGGGGTAGCTTTCTTT.

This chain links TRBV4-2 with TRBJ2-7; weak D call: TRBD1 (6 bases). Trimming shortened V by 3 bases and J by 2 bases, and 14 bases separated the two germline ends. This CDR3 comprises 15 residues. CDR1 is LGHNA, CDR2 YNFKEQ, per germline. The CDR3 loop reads CASSQGSQGPYEQYF. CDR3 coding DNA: TGTGCCAGCAGCCAGGGGTCACAGGGACCCTACGAGCAGTACTTC.

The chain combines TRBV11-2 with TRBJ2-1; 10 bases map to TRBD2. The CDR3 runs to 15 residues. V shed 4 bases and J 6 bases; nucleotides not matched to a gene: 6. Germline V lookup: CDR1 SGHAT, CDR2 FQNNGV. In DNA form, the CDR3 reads TGTGCCAGCAGCTCACTAGCGGGATTTATCAATGAGCAGTTCTTC. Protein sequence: CASSSLAGFINEQFF.

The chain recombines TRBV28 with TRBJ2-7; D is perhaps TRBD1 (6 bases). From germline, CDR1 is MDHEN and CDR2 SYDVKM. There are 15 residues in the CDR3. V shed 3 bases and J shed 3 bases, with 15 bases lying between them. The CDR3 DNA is TGTGCCAGCAGTTTTAGTACAGGGCACGACTACGAGCAGTACTTC. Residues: CASSFSTGHDYEQYF.

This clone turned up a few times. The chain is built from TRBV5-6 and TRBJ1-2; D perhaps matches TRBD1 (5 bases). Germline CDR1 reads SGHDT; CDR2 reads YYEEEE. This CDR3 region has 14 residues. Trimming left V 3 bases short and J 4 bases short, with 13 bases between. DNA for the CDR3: TGTGCCAGCAGCTCGACGGGACTGTCCTATGGCTACACCTTC. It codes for CASSSTGLSYGYTF.

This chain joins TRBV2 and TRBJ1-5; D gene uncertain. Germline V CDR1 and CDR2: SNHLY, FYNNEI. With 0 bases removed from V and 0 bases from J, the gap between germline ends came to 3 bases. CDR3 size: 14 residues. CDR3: CASSEAFSNQPQHF. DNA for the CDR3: TGTGCCAGCAGTGAAGCCTTTAGCAATCAGCCCCAGCATTTT.

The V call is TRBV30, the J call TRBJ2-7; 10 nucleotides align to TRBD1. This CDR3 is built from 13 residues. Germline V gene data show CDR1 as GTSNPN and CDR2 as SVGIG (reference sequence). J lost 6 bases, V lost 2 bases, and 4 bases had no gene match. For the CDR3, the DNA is TGTGCCTGGAGTAGGGACAGGGGCTCCGAGCAGTACTTC. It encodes CAWSRDRGSEQYF.

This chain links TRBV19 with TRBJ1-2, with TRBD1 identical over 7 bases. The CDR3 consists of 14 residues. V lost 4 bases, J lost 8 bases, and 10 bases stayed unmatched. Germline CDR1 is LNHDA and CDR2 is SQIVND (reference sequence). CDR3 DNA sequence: TGTGCCAGTAGTAGGAGGGGGCCGACTCGGGGCTACACCTTC. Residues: CASSRRGPTRGYTF.